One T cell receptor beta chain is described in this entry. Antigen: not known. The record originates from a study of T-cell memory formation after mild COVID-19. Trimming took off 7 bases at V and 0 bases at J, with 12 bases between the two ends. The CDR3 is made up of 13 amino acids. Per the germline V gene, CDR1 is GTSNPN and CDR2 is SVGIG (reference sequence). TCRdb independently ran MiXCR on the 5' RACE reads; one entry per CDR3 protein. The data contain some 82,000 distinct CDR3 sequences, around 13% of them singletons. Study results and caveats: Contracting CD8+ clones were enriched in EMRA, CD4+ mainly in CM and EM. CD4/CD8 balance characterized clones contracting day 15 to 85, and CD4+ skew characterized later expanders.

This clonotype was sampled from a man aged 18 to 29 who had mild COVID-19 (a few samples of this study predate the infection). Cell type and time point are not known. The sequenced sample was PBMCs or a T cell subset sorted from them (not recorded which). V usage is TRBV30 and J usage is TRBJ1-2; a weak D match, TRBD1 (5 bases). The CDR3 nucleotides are TGTGCCTTACGACAGTTAACTAACTATGGCTACACCTTC. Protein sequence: CALRQLTNYGYTF.